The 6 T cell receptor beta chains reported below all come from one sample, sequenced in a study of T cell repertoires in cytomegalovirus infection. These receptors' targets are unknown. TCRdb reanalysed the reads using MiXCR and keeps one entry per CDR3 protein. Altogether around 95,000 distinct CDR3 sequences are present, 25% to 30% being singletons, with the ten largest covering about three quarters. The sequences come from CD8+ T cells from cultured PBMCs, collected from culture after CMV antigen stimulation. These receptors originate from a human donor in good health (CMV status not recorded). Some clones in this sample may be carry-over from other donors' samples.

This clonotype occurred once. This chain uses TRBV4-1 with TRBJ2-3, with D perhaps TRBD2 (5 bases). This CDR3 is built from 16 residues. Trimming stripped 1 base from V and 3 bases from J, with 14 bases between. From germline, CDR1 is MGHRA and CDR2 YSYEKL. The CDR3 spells CASSQAPGVGTDTQYF. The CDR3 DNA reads TGCGCCAGCAGCCAAGCCCCCGGGGTCGGGACAGATACGCAGTATTTT.

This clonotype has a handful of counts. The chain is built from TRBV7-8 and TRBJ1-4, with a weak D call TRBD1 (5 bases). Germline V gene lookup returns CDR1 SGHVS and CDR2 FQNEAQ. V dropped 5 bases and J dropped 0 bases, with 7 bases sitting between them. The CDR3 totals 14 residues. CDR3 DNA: TGTGCCAGCAGCCCGACAGCAACTAATGAAAAACTGTTTTTT. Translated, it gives CASSPTATNEKLFF.

The CDR3 region has the DNA TGTGCCAGCAGTTGGGGGGTGCAGTTCTTC. Translated: CASSWGVQFF. The chain recombines TRBV7-9 with TRBJ2-1; TRBD2 might be the D (6 bases). V was trimmed by 6 bases and J by 12 bases, leaving 9 bases between them. CDR3 size: 10 residues. Per germline, CDR1 SEHNR and CDR2 FQNEAQ (reference sequence).

This CDR3 reads CASSPSLRKFF. For the CDR3, the DNA is TGTGCCAGCAGTCCTAGCCTACGGAAGTTCTTC. V is TRBV12-3 or TRBV12-4 and J is TRBJ2-1; the D gene is possibly TRBD2 (5 bases). Trimming took 5 bases from V and 14 from J, leaving 13 bases between them. CDR3 size: 11 residues.

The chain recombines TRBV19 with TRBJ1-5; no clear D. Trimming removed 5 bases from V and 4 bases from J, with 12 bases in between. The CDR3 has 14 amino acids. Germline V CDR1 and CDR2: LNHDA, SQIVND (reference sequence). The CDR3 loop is CASSPDGINQPQHF. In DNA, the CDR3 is TGTGCCAGTAGTCCCGACGGGATTAATCAGCCCCAGCATTTT.

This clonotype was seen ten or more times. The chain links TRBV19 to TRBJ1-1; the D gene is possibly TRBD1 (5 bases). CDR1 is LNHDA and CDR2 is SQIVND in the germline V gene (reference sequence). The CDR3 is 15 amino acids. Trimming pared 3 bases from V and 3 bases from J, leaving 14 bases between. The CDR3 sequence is CASSMGTRGDTEAFF. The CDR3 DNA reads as TGTGCCAGTAGTATGGGGACCCGAGGGGACACTGAAGCTTTCTTT. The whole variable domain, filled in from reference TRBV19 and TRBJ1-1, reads DGGITQSPKYLFRKEGQNVTLSCEQNLNHDAMYWYRQDPGQGLRLIYYSQIVNDFQKGDIAEGYSVSREKKESFPLTVTSAQKNPTAFYLCASSMGTRGDTEAFFGQGTRLTVV.